This TCR beta chain was captured in a study of blood T cell repertoires in COVID-19. Whole-study context: Some COVID-19 samples were acute and others convalescent; all came from the United States, Italy and Spain. In each case, the material was cDNA or gDNA derived from T cells, B-cell-depleted T cells, or PBMCs.

As originally analysed: Quantification of nucleated cells was approximated via reference gene primer amplification. Profiled with immunoSEQ multiplex PCR; TCRdb holds only in-frame clones, not every one. V and J calls plus clone size are reproduced from that table; the DNA served to infer D and trimming. The sample shows around 98,000 clones, more than 60% of them seen only once. J gave up 6 bases and V 4 bases, and 6 bases lay outside the gene matches. Germline-derived CDR1 and CDR2 are SGHAT and FQNNGV. There are 16 residues in the CDR3. The clonotype comes from a man between 65 and 79 years old with acute or convalescent COVID-19. The chain carries TRBV11-2 and TRBJ2-7; 16 positions agree with TRBD2. Sample: peripheral blood. In DNA form, the CDR3 reads TGTGCCAGCAGCTGGGGGACTAGCGGGAGGGCCGGCGAGCAGTACTTC. This encodes CASSWGTSGRAGEQYF.